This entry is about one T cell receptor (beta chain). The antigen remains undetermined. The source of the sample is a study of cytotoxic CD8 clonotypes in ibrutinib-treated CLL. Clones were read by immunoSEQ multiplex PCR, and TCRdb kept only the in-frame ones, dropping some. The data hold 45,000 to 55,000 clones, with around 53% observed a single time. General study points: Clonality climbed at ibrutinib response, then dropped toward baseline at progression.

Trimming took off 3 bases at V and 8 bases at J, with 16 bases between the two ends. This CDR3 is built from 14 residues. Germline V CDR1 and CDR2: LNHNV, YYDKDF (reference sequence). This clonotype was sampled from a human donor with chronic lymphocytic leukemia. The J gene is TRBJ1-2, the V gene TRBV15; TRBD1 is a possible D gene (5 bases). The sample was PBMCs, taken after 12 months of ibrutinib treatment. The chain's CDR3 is CATSRELSRDGYTF. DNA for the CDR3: TGTGCCACCAGCAGGGAGCTATCCCGGGACGGCTACACCTTC.